The subject of this entry is one T cell receptor (beta chain). Its specific antigen is unknown. No much larger clonotype is one base removed from it; base qualities were not supplied. Reading the germline V gene (reference sequence) gives CDR1 DFQATT and CDR2 SNEGSKA. The CDR3 starts with the cysteine, ends with the phenylalanine, and has 13 residues. Only the CDR3 region is kept as DNA, spanning 39 bases read in frame from base 1. Relative to germline, V is 1 base shorter and J is 3 bases shorter, with 10 bases between their ends. The data stem from a study of regulatory T cells in long-lasting Graves disease (dated by TCRdb to the early 2020s). Regarding the research as a whole: Persistent Graves' disease was defined as antithyroid drug treatment for over 5 years with persistently positive TSH receptor autoantibodies. A total of about 35 samples underwent TCR sequencing, from about 13 patients with persistent Graves' disease and some 20 patients with newly diagnosed Graves' disease. Peripheral blood TCR sequencing and RNA sequencing compared persistent Graves' disease patients with newly diagnosed Graves' disease patients. The study was conducted in China and was registered as a clinical trial. In the clinical cohort, patients with persistent Graves' disease had used antithyroid drugs for an average of roughly ten years.

The sample's time point, from its label and the paper: persistent/refractory GD, antithyroid drugs over 5 years with positive TRAb. For both TCR sequencing and RNA sequencing, RNA was extracted from PBMCs using TRIzol. Graves' disease was diagnosed according to American Thyroid Association guidelines. Patients were recruited from an endocrinology department in Xi'an, China. Each patient gave 7 to 9.5 milliliters of peripheral blood, collected in an EDTA anticoagulant tube. Ficoll Paque Plus density gradient separation was used to isolate PBMCs, and no further T cell sorting was done. An Agilent 2100 Bioanalyzer and agarose gel were used to assess RNA quality, and a NanoDrop 2000 was used to measure RNA concentration. What the authors observed across the whole study: Persistent disease showed preferential use of TRBV28, TRBJ1-2 and TRBJ2-5, whereas newly diagnosed disease favored TRBV20-1 and TRBJ2-1. More public clonotypes were shared among persistent patients (roughly 2,700) than among newly diagnosed patients (more than 900). Peripheral blood alone was examined, since thyroid tissue, which constituted the primary lesion, could not be accessed. Sequencing and analysis were restricted to the TCR beta chain. Compared with newly diagnosed patients, persistent Graves' disease patients had lower TCR Shannon entropy and fewer highly expanded clones, which suggests clonal expansion. The small sample size was acknowledged by the authors as a limitation that may reduce accuracy.

The receptor library was made with multiplex PCR. TCRdb shows the sequencer as Illumina HiSeq 4000. CDR3 regions were amplified by Arm-PCR with iRepertoire HTBI primers to construct TCR beta libraries. Before sequencing, the PCR products underwent gel purification. In the paper's pipeline: Across samples, 60 to 70 TRBV and roughly 13 TRBJ segments were identified and used for gene usage analysis of CDR3 amino acid clonotypes. Filtered high-quality paired reads were merged into contigs using COPE and FqMerger. BLAST was used to align contigs to IMGT TRBV, TRBD and TRBJ reference genes, and CDR3 was defined according to IMGT. Highly expanded clones were defined as clonotypes with a frequency above 0.1%. Shannon entropy served as the measure of repertoire diversity, while the Gini coefficient captured V-J evenness. Clonotypes shared by more than one individual were considered public. Using fastp at Q25 and MiXCR, TCRdb reprocessed the public reads and kept productive beta chains. Entries are consolidated by CDR3 protein sequence, retaining the most common genes and DNA. For this entry, the V and J calls and clone size follow TCRdb and not the study's own pipeline. Across this sample there are approximately 500,000 distinct CDR3 sequences, with under 25% seen only once. The ten most abundant clones make up about 6.6% of the sample.

This clonotype was sampled from a female donor with Graves disease. Sequencing was performed on peripheral blood mononuclear cells (PBMCs), taken when the disease was refractory, from a patient treated with antithyroid drugs. The rearrangement joined TRBV20-1 to TRBJ2-7, with the D gene call left open. The nucleotides read TGCAGTGCTAGAGGGCAAGATAGCTACGAGCAGTACTTC. Translation gives CSARGQDSYEQYF.